One sample yielded the 7 T cell receptor beta chains listed below, sequenced in a study of T cells in Graves' hyperthyroidism and ophthalmopathy. Regions amplified from RNA transcripts were the TCR beta CDR3 regions. First-round RT-PCR targeting the TCR CDR3 was performed with the HTBI primer set. TCRdb passed the multiplex PCR reads through MiXCR, listing each CDR3 protein once. The sample has about 600,000 distinct CDR3 sequences; roughly a sixth are singletons. Sequencing was performed on blood. These receptor sequences come from a middle-aged woman with Graves' ophthalmopathy.

This clonotype came up many times. The J gene is TRBJ2-1, the V gene TRBV2; D is perhaps TRBD2 (6 bases). The length of the CDR3 is 14 residues. The V gene's germline CDR1 is SNHLY and CDR2 FYNNEI. Trimming cost V 7 bases and J 4 bases, with 14 bases left between them. CDR3 nucleotide sequence: TGTGCCAGCAAAATCGGCGGGGTATACAATGAGCAGTTCTTC. It codes for CASKIGGVYNEQFF.

This clonotype has a handful of counts. The rearrangement uses TRBV6-5 and TRBJ1-6; D gene unclear. The germline V gene encodes CDR1 MNHEY and CDR2 SVGAGI. The CDR3 spans 13 residues. Trimming removed 0 bases at V and 11 bases at J, with 8 bases between. CDR3 region: CASSYSSQPPLHF. The CDR3 DNA reads TGTGCCAGCAGTTACTCGAGCCAGCCACCCCTCCACTTT.

At least ten counts were recorded for this clonotype. J is TRBJ1-4 and V is TRBV6-5; D call uncertain. Germline lookup yields CDR1 MNHEY and CDR2 SVGAGI. This CDR3 has 15 residues. Trimming removed 2 bases at V and 4 bases at J, with 11 bases between. The CDR3 region is CASSYAGRGNEKLFF. CDR3 in DNA: TGTGCCAGCAGTTACGCCGGACGGGGTAATGAAAAACTGTTTTTT.

This clonotype was recorded at least ten times. The gene calls are TRBV27 and TRBJ2-7; TRBD1 agrees at 8 bases. This CDR3 is 15 amino acids long. CDR1 is MNHEY and CDR2 is SMNVEV in the germline V gene (reference sequence). V lost 4 bases to trimming and J lost 6 bases; unmatched junction nucleotides: 11. The CDR3 sequence: CASSSSPGQASEQYF. For the CDR3, the DNA is TGTGCCAGCAGTTCCTCGCCGGGACAGGCCTCCGAGCAGTACTTC.

The chain is built from TRBV20-1 and TRBJ2-3; 7 bases match TRBD1. Germline V gene sequence: CDR1 DFQATT, CDR2 SNEGSKA (reference sequence). This CDR3 spans 16 amino acids. The CDR3: CIPQRGRPDSSDTQYF. For the CDR3, the DNA is TGCATCCCTCAGAGGGGGCGTCCCGATAGTTCAGATACGCAGTATTTT.

This clonotype was seen more than once but under ten times. This chain connects TRBV5-1 to TRBJ1-1, with 7 bases fitting TRBD1. Germline trimming cut 4 bases from V and 1 base from J; bases unmatched to any gene: 7. The germline CDR1 and CDR2 sequences are SGHRS and YFSETQ. The CDR3 length is 15 residues. CDR3 loop: CASSGTGTANTEAFF. Here the CDR3 DNA reads TGCGCCAGCAGCGGGACCGGGACAGCGAACACTGAAGCTTTCTTT. Based on the CDR3 plus reference TRBV5-1 and TRBJ1-1, the full variable domain is KAGVTQTPRYLIKTRGQQVTLSCSPISGHRSVSWYQQTPGQGLQFLFEYFSETQRNKGNFPGRFSGRQFSNSRSEMNVSTLELGDSALYLCASSGTGTANTEAFFGQGTRLTVV.

In this sample, this clonotype turned up many times. The chain carries TRBV5-1 and TRBJ2-3, with D hard to call. V lost 1 base, J lost 2 bases, and 8 bases lay in between. This CDR3 has 14 amino acids. Germline V CDR1 and CDR2: SGHRS, YFSETQ. CDR3 amino acids: CASSLRYPTDTQYF. CDR3 bases: TGCGCCAGCAGCTTGAGGTATCCCACAGATACGCAGTATTTT.